The next 5 T cell receptor beta chains were all read from a single sample in a study of naive and memory T cell subsets. The beta constant-region primer was an equimolar mix of two oligonucleotides covering TRBC1 and TRBC2. Nested alpha and beta constant-region primers with the SP2 primer drove four PCR rounds on ligated cDNA. In TCRdb, the UMI-ligation and nested PCR reads were re-called with MiXCR into one record per CDR3 protein. This repertoire shows about 17,000 distinct CDR3 sequences, around 10% found once; its top ten account for under 25%. The sample taken for sequencing was central memory CD8+ T cells from blood. These receptors all come from a human donor in good health.

This clonotype was seen more than once but under ten times. CDR3 sequence (DNA): TGTGCCAGCAGCGGGAGCAACGACCCTAACTATGGCTACACCTTC. This translates into CASSGSNDPNYGYTF. The J gene is TRBJ1-2, the V gene TRBV9; no definite D call. The V end was cut by 3 bases, the J end by 0 bases, with 12 bases between. Per germline, CDR1 SGDLS and CDR2 YYNGEE. The CDR3 has 15 residues.

V is TRBV4-2 and J is TRBJ2-7, with D uncertain. Germline CDR1 is LGHNA and CDR2 is YNFKEQ. The ends were cut back, 1 base at V and 5 bases at J, with 3 bases in the middle. This CDR3 contains 11 residues. The CDR3 nucleotides are TGTGCCAGCAGCCAAGGGAACGAGCAGTACTTC. Protein sequence: CASSQGNEQYF.

The chain has TRBV4-3 and TRBJ2-5, with D perhaps TRBD1 or TRBD2 (6 bases each). The length of the CDR3 is 15 residues. V lost 6 bases to trimming and J lost 5 bases, with 19 bases between them. Per germline, CDR1 LGHNA and CDR2 YSLEER. In nucleotides, the CDR3 is TGCGCCAGCAGTCAGGGGCGCGGGGTGAGGGAGACCCAGTACTTC. Translation gives CASSQGRGVRETQYF.

The CDR3 loop reads CASSLVGDRTEAFF. The CDR3 bases are TGTGCCAGCAGCTTAGTCGGTGACCGCACTGAAGCTTTCTTT. This sequence joins TRBV11-1 and TRBJ1-1; no reliable D call. V was trimmed by 1 base and J by 4 bases, leaving 10 bases between them. This CDR3 contains 14 residues. Looked up from germline, CDR1 is SGHAT and CDR2 is FQDESV (reference sequence).

This clonotype came up many times. The chain recombines TRBV7-3 with TRBJ2-2, with 7 bases fitting TRBD2. Trimming took 7 bases from V and 3 from J; bases not matched to a gene: 8. This CDR3 is 15 amino acids long. The germline gives CDR1 SGHTA, CDR2 FQGTGA. CDR3 amino acids: CASNHGLGDTGELFF. The CDR3 coding sequence is TGTGCCAGCAACCACGGACTAGGGGACACCGGGGAGCTGTTTTTT.